This T cell receptor (beta chain) is drawn from a study of Graves' ophthalmopathy and Graves' hyperthyroidism. RNA transcripts yielded amplified TCR beta CDR3 regions. The first round was an RT-PCR with HTBI primers, and the second round was a multiplex PCR. TCRdb ran MiXCR on the multiplex PCR reads and lists one entry per CDR3 protein. The table includes 500,000 to 600,000 distinct CDR3 sequences, about 35% detected once. This clonotype appeared many times. Its antigen is unknown. As diagnostic evidence, clinical symptoms, serum thyroxine, TRAb, thyroid ultrasound and orbital computed tomography were relied upon. V gave up 3 bases and J gave up 4 bases, with 15 bases separating them. The CDR3 spans 15 residues. Germline loops: CDR1 SNHLY, CDR2 FYNNEI. Regarding the study as a whole: With roughly 88% sensitivity and roughly 77% specificity, a 13-signature model separated ophthalmopathy from stable hyperthyroidism.

The receptor's source is an adult man with Graves' hyperthyroidism. The gene calls are TRBV2 and TRBJ1-2; D unclear. Sequencing was done on a sample of peripheral blood or thyroid tissue (not recorded which). The DNA of the CDR3 is TGTGCCAGCAGTGACCCAGGAGGGAGAGCCTATGGCTACACCTTC. Protein sequence: CASSDPGGRAYGYTF.